Listed below are T cell receptor beta chains from one sample, sequenced in a study of T cell repertoires in cytomegalovirus infection. TCRdb re-called the reads with MiXCR, one entry per CDR3 protein. The sample records approximately 500,000 distinct CDR3 sequences, more than 15% being singletons. The material sequenced was CD8+ T cells from PBMCs. Receptor source: a human donor in good health (CMV status not recorded). Some clones in this sample may be carry-over from other donors' samples. Each CDR3 is given with its conserved first and last residue. D genes are given only for firm matches. Some rows have no size entry. The others give once, few or many, or a class for an expanded clone.

>many|TRBV7-9|TRBJ1-2|NA
CASSLGRGTDGYTF
TGTGCCAGCAGCTTAGGTAGGGGGACGGATGGCTACACCTTC
>few|TRBV24-1|TRBJ2-2|NA
CATRDSAGELFF
TGTGCCACCAGAGACAGTGCCGGGGAGCTGTTTTTT
>NA|TRBV9|TRBJ1-2|TRBD1
CASSADGTAIDYTF
TGTGCCAGCAGCGCGGACGGGACAGCAATTGACTACACCTTC
>many|TRBV6-1|TRBJ1-1|TRBD1
CASSESPGQAYTEAFF
TGTGCCAGCAGTGAATCCCCGGGACAGGCCTACACTGAAGCTTTCTTT
>NA|TRBV12-3/TRBV12-4|TRBJ2-1|TRBD2
CASSFPGLAGGQGEQIF
TGTGCCAGCAGTTTCCCTGGACTAGCGGGGGGGCAAGGTGAGCAGATCTTC
>many|TRBV7-8|TRBJ2-1|TRBD2
CASSLEAPASGHSYNEQFF
TGTGCCAGCAGCTTAGAGGCCCCGGCTAGCGGTCACTCCTACAATGAGCAGTTCTTC
>many|TRBV6-6|TRBJ2-7|TRBD1
CASSYSGQGAEQYF
TGTGCCAGCAGTTACTCGGGACAGGGTGCCGAGCAGTACTTC
>many|TRBV6-2/TRBV6-3|TRBJ2-3|NA
CASSRRGTDTQYF
TGTGCCAGCAGCCGTAGGGGGACAGATACGCAGTATTTT
>few|TRBV20-1|TRBJ1-1|NA
CSARGQRLPNTEAFF
TGCAGTGCTAGGGGCCAACGTTTGCCGAACACTGAAGCTTTCTTT
>few|TRBV5-6|TRBJ2-7|NA
CASRKTELSYEQYF
TGTGCCAGCAGAAAGACGGAACTCTCCTACGAGCAGTACTTC
>many|TRBV24-1|TRBJ2-1|NA
CATSDFGGSSYNEQFF
TGTGCCACCAGTGATTTTGGAGGGAGCTCCTACAATGAGCAGTTCTTC
>many|TRBV7-9|TRBJ2-5|NA
CASSLLGGTPQETQYF
TGTGCCAGCAGCTTATTGGGTGGGACACCCCAAGAGACCCAGTACTTC
>NA|TRBV27|TRBJ2-3|NA
CASSSPRSLVTDTQYF
TGTGCCAGCAGTTCGCCCCGCAGCCTTGTCACAGATACGCAGTATTTT
>many|TRBV28|TRBJ2-1|NA
CASTTSRNEQFF
TGTGCCAGCACGACTAGTCGCAATGAGCAGTTCTTC
>NA|TRBV6-6|TRBJ1-2|NA
CASSNGRFPPNYGYTF
TGTGCCAGCAGTAACGGACGGTTTCCGCCTAACTATGGCTACACCTTC
>many|TRBV7-3|TRBJ2-2|NA
CASSLNMNTGELFF
TGTGCCAGCAGCTTAAATATGAACACCGGGGAGCTGTTTTTT
>few|TRBV12-3/TRBV12-4|TRBJ2-1|TRBD2
CASSLAPPGLAGGPYNEQFF
TGTGCCAGCAGTTTAGCGCCTCCGGGACTAGCGGGGGGCCCATACAATGAGCAGTTCTTC
>many|TRBV7-9|TRBJ2-1|NA
CASSYGVEQFF
TGTGCCAGCAGCTATGGGGTTGAGCAGTTCTTC
>few|TRBV27|TRBJ2-2|NA
CASSLSSSGELFF
TGTGCCAGCAGTTTATCGAGTTCCGGGGAGCTGTTTTTT
>many|TRBV14|TRBJ2-7|NA
CASSHPGAYEQYF
TGTGCCAGCAGCCACCCAGGCGCCTACGAGCAGTACTTC
>NA|TRBV13|TRBJ2-1|TRBD1
CASSLVGTGGPYNEQFF
TGTGCCAGCAGCTTAGTGGGGACAGGGGGCCCCTACAATGAGCAGTTCTTC
>many|TRBV28|TRBJ2-5|NA
CATRALQETQYF
TGTGCCACCCGCGCCCTCCAAGAGACCCAGTACTTC
>few|TRBV9|TRBJ2-1|TRBD1
CASSTSRTGAVYNEQFF
TGTGCCAGCAGCACCTCCAGGACAGGGGCGGTCTACAATGAGCAGTTCTTC
>NA|TRBV30|TRBJ2-5|NA
CAWSASNWDTMLGAQYF
TGTGCCTGGAGTGCCTCAAACTGGGACACTATGCTCGGGGCCCAGTACTTC
>many|TRBV6-1|TRBJ2-2|TRBD2
CASRDYLAGVNTGELFF
TGTGCCAGCAGAGACTATTTAGCGGGGGTCAACACCGGGGAGCTGTTTTTT
>NA|TRBV13|TRBJ2-5|NA
CASSQPGGTQETQYF
TGTGCCAGCAGCCAACCGGGGGGCACCCAAGAGACCCAGTACTTC
>many|TRBV28|TRBJ2-3|TRBD2
CASSFTSGGTDTQYF
TGTGCCAGCAGTTTCACTAGCGGAGGCACAGATACGCAGTATTTT
>few|TRBV24-1|TRBJ1-1|NA
CATSDSGGKAFF
TGTGCCACCAGTGATTCCGGGGGCAAAGCTTTCTTT
>NA|TRBV10-2|TRBJ2-6|TRBD2
CASSGAGVSSGANVLTF
TGCGCCAGCAGTGGGGCGGGGGTGAGCTCTGGGGCCAACGTCCTGACTTTC
>few|TRBV9|TRBJ1-3|NA
CASDEGGTGNTIYF
TGTGCCAGCGACGAGGGGGGGACTGGAAACACCATATATTTT
>few|TRBV2|TRBJ1-5|TRBD1
CASSWTLGQEKYSNQPQHF
TGTGCCAGCAGTTGGACCCTCGGACAGGAAAAATATAGCAATCAGCCCCAGCATTTT
>many|TRBV7-6|TRBJ2-7|NA
CASSLVTGEGTYEQYF
TGTGCCAGCAGCTTAGTAACGGGAGAAGGGACCTACGAGCAGTACTTC
>many|TRBV27|TRBJ2-3|TRBD1
CASSPLDRASTDTQYF
TGTGCCAGCAGCCCGCTCGACAGGGCTAGCACAGATACGCAGTATTTT
>NA|TRBV27|TRBJ2-1|NA
CASSRGLLREQFF
TGTGCCAGCAGTCGGGGCCTCCTGAGGGAGCAGTTCTTC
>few|TRBV19|TRBJ1-1|NA
CASSIRGGEAFF
TGTGCCAGTAGTATCCGCGGGGGTGAAGCTTTCTTT
>many|TRBV5-6|TRBJ1-1|TRBD1
CASSLEGQGNTEAFF
TGTGCCAGCAGCTTGGAGGGACAGGGGAACACTGAAGCTTTCTTT
>many|TRBV12-3/TRBV12-4|TRBJ1-6|NA
CASSFGVGNSPLHF
TGTGCCAGCAGTTTTGGGGTTGGGAATTCACCCCTCCACTTT
>NA|TRBV27|TRBJ2-7|TRBD2
CASSLGGGENEQYF
TGTGCCAGCAGTTTGGGCGGGGGGGAGAACGAGCAGTACTTC
>many|TRBV12-3/TRBV12-4|TRBJ2-1|NA
CASSLGLHNEQFF
TGTGCCAGCAGTTTAGGCCTCCACAATGAGCAGTTCTTC
>NA|TRBV6-1|TRBJ2-1|NA
CATQGSREQFF
TGTGCCACCCAGGGAAGTCGCGAGCAGTTCTTC
>few|TRBV27|TRBJ2-7|NA
CASSLYPDRPYEQYF
TGTGCCAGCAGTTTATATCCGGATCGACCCTACGAGCAGTACTTC
>NA|TRBV3-1|TRBJ2-6|NA
CASSQDHGGPRSGANVLTF
TGTGCCAGCAGCCAAGATCACGGGGGACCCCGCTCTGGGGCCAACGTCCTGACTTTC
>many|TRBV7-2|TRBJ2-1|TRBD1
CASSRQGPGYNEQFF
TGTGCCAGCAGCCGACAGGGCCCAGGCTACAATGAGCAGTTCTTC